The 23 T cell receptor beta chains in this list originate from one sample, sequenced in a study of OX40 agonist ivuxolimab in advanced cancers. Clones were read by immunoSEQ multiplex PCR, and TCRdb kept only the in-frame ones, dropping some. The sample records approximately 65,000 clones, around 87% being singletons. Material: CD4+ or CD8+ T cells sorted from blood, obtained in a trial of the OX40 agonist ivuxolimab. These receptors all come from an adult with an advanced solid tumor such as melanoma, head and neck, liver or kidney cancer.

The chain combines TRBV19 with TRBJ1-6; 7 bases match TRBD1. Germline V CDR1 and CDR2: LNHDA, SQIVND (reference sequence). The J segment lost 7 bases and the V segment lost 5 bases, leaving 5 bases of the junction unmatched. This CDR3 has 14 amino acids. CDR3 residues: CASSFGTDNSPLHF. The CDR3 bases are TGTGCCAGTAGTTTCGGGACAGACAATTCACCCCTCCACTTT.

The V call is TRBV25-1, the J call TRBJ1-4, with D possibly matching TRBD1 (6 bases). Germline assignment: CDR1 MGHDK and CDR2 SYGVNS. V was pared by 4 bases and J by 3 bases, with 15 bases between. The CDR3 totals 16 residues. The CDR3 loop is CASSVAQGIANEKLFF. CDR3 coding DNA: TGTGCCAGCAGTGTAGCGCAGGGGATAGCTAATGAAAAACTGTTTTTT.

This chain connects TRBV29-1 to TRBJ2-7, with 8 bases that match TRBD2. CDR3 length: 15 amino acids. Germline CDR1 is SQVTM and CDR2 is ANQGSEA. After removal of 3 bases from V and 0 bases from J, the junction contained 7 bases not matched to a gene. The CDR3 sequence: CSVEGSGSLSYEQYF. The CDR3 region has the DNA TGCAGCGTTGAGGGCAGCGGGAGCCTCTCCTACGAGCAGTACTTC.

The chain employs TRBV7-2 and TRBJ2-7; 9 bases match TRBD2. CDR1 and CDR2 from the germline V gene are SGHTA and FQGNSA. The CDR3 covers 14 residues. The V and J ends lost 7 bases and 1 base, in that order; junction bases with no gene match: 5. CDR3 in amino acids: CASTPSGKSYEQYF. CDR3 DNA sequence: TGTGCCAGCACCCCTAGCGGGAAATCCTACGAGCAGTACTTC. The full variable domain, rest sourced from reference TRBV7-2 and TRBJ2-7, is GAGVSQSPSNKVTEKGKDVELRCDPISGHTALYWYRQSLGQGLEFLIYFQGNSAPDKSGLPSDRFSAERTGGSVSTLTIQRTQQEDSAVYLCASTPSGKSYEQYFGPGTRLTVT.

The rearrangement links TRBV9 to TRBJ2-7; 7 bases are shared with TRBD1. The V gene end was trimmed by 2 bases and the J gene end by 5 bases; junction bases not matched to a gene: 10. This CDR3 region has 15 residues. CDR1 and CDR2 (germline): SGDLS, YYNGEE. The CDR3 DNA follows: TGTGCCAGCAGCGTCAATGACAGGGTTGGGAACGAGCAGTACTTC. It is translated as CASSVNDRVGNEQYF.

DNA of the CDR3: TGTGCCAGCAGCTTCAGAGGGGCGCCCGTCACCGGGGAGCTGTTTTTT. Its protein is CASSFRGAPVTGELFF. This chain joins TRBV7-9 and TRBJ2-2; perhaps D is TRBD1 or TRBD2 (5 bases each). The CDR3 loop spans 16 amino acids. V gave up 3 bases and J gave up 4 bases, with 15 bases separating them. Per the germline V gene, CDR1 is SEHNR and CDR2 is FQNEAQ (reference sequence). Full variable domain (outside the CDR3, taken from reference TRBV7-9 and TRBJ2-2): DTGVSQNPRHKITKRGQNVTFRCDPISEHNRLYWYRQTLGQGPEFLTYFQNEAQLEKSRLLSDRFSAERPKGSFSTLEIQRTEQGDSAMYLCASSFRGAPVTGELFFGEGSRLTVL.

V is TRBV6-5 and J is TRBJ2-2, with TRBD1 as a possible D gene (6 bases). This CDR3 contains 14 residues. V lost 1 base and J lost 6, with 9 bases in between. The germline CDR1 and CDR2 sequences are MNHEY and SVGAGI. For the CDR3, the DNA is TGTGCCAGCAGTTACTTACAGGGAGCCGGGGAGCTGTTTTTT. This encodes CASSYLQGAGELFF.

V usage is TRBV13 and J usage is TRBJ1-4; TRBD1 agrees at 8 bases. Germline CDR1 is PRHDT and CDR2 is FYEKMQ (reference sequence). The CDR3 has 17 residues. Trimming at V came to 5 bases and at J to 4 bases, leaving 12 bases not matched to a gene. Here the CDR3 DNA reads TGTGCCAGCAGCCTACACGTTAGCAGGGGGCTTAATGAAAAACTGTTTTTT. Translated, it gives CASSLHVSRGLNEKLFF.

This clone was counted once. The chain joins TRBV15 to TRBJ1-3; no clear D gene. The V end lost 0 bases, the J end lost 4 bases, and 7 bases lay between the germline ends. The CDR3 spans 14 residues. Germline CDR1 is LNHNV and CDR2 is YYDKDF (reference sequence). The CDR3, as DNA: TGTGCCACCAGCAGAGATATCGCGGGAAACACCATATATTTT. As protein: CATSRDIAGNTIYF.

This clone was recorded once. The chain carries TRBV7-7 and TRBJ1-3; 11 bases are a match to TRBD1. V was clipped by 5 bases and J by 2 bases; unmatched bases: 8. Looked up from germline, CDR1 is SSHAT and CDR2 is FNYEAQ (reference sequence). The CDR3 consists of 17 residues. The CDR3 here is CASSPGGGQGAGNTIYF. DNA for the CDR3: TGTGCCAGCAGCCCCGGGGGGGGACAGGGGGCTGGAAACACCATATATTTT.

The sample holds one count of this clone. The chain is built from TRBV19 and TRBJ2-5; possibly TRBD1 or TRBD2 for D (5 bases each). Germline V gives CDR1 LNHDA, CDR2 SQIVND (reference sequence). V shed 8 bases and J shed 2 bases, with 18 bases lying between them. The CDR3 has 15 residues. CDR3 DNA sequence: TGTGCCAGTCGCCCCCGGGGAAGGGGTCAAGAGACCCAGTACTTC. As protein: CASRPRGRGQETQYF.

The V gene is TRBV7-2, the J gene TRBJ2-1, with 7 positions matching TRBD1. Germline CDR1 is SGHTA and CDR2 is FQGNSA. After removal of 1 base from V and 5 bases from J, the junction contained 5 bases not matched to a gene. The length of the CDR3 is 15 residues. CDR3 sequence: CASSLEGQPHNEQFF. CDR3 bases: TGTGCCAGCAGCTTAGAGGGACAGCCCCACAATGAGCAGTTCTTC.

This rearrangement joins TRBV11-2 to TRBJ2-5; 7 positions match TRBD2. The germline CDR1 and CDR2 sequences are SGHAT and FQNNGV. V shed 5 bases, J shed 1 base, and the junction held 10 bases outside the gene matches. The CDR3 extends over 16 amino acids. The CDR3, as DNA: TGTGCCAGCAGCCCCGCCGGCGGGGGACTCCAAGAGACCCAGTACTTC. It is translated as CASSPAGGGLQETQYF.

This clone occurred once. This chain links TRBV6-4 with TRBJ1-2; maybe TRBD1 (5 bases). The CDR3 length is 16 residues. Germline V gene lookup returns CDR1 MRHNA and CDR2 SNTAGT. Trimming pared 0 bases from V and 3 bases from J, leaving 14 bases between. The CDR3, as DNA: TGTGCCAGCAGTGACTCGAATCAGGGACCATACTATGGCTACACCTTC. Amino acid sequence: CASSDSNQGPYYGYTF.

The chain couples TRBV9 to TRBJ1-4; TRBD1 might be the D (6 bases). The length of the CDR3 is 15 residues. Germline V gives CDR1 SGDLS, CDR2 YYNGEE. The ends were cut back, 3 bases at V and 2 bases at J, with 11 bases in the middle. The CDR3 DNA reads TGTGCCAGCAGCGCGATAAGGGGGACTAATGAAAAACTGTTTTTT. Residues: CASSAIRGTNEKLFF. The whole variable domain, filled in from reference TRBV9 and TRBJ1-4, reads DSGVTQTPKHLITATGQRVTLRCSPRSGDLSVYWYQQSLDQGLQFLIQYYNGEERAKGNILERFSAQQFPDLHSELNLSSLELGDSALYFCASSAIRGTNEKLFFGSGTQLSVL.

V gene TRBV19 combines with J gene TRBJ1-1, with 7 bases lining up with TRBD1. The trim removed 7 bases at V and 14 bases at J, leaving 13 bases unmatched. The length of the CDR3 is 12 residues. Germline V gene data show CDR1 as LNHDA and CDR2 as SQIVND (reference sequence). CDR3 DNA sequence: TGTGCCAGTAAACTCGAGACAGGGAGGTCCTTCTTT. Its protein product is CASKLETGRSFF.

The chain has TRBV5-4 and TRBJ2-3; possible D gene TRBD2, 6 bases. Germline CDR1 is SGHNT and CDR2 is YYREEE (reference sequence). Trimming took off 0 bases at V and 0 bases at J, with 20 bases between the two ends. The CDR3 has 19 residues. Written as DNA, the CDR3 is TGTGCCAGCAGCTTGGGCCTGTCCCTAGCTGGGACTAGCACAGATACGCAGTATTTT. It is translated as CASSLGLSLAGTSTDTQYF.

The CDR3: CASSEVQGVQTQYF. Here the CDR3 DNA reads TGTGCCAGCAGTGAAGTACAGGGGGTACAGACCCAGTACTTC. The rearrangement links TRBV6-5 to TRBJ2-5; 8 bases are a match to TRBD1. CDR1 and CDR2 (germline): MNHEY, SVGAGI. The CDR3 covers 14 residues. After removal of 5 bases from V and 6 bases from J, the junction contained 8 bases not matched to a gene.

V is TRBV11-2 and J is TRBJ1-1, with 7 nucleotides matching TRBD1. The germline V gene has CDR1 SGHAT and CDR2 FQNNGV. V trimming: 5 bases; J trimming: 12 bases; junction bases outside the gene matches: 15. The CDR3 covers 14 residues. The CDR3 DNA is TGTGCCAGCAGCAGTTACAGGGGTTTATTCTTGACTTTCTTT. This codes for CASSSYRGLFLTFF.

The chain employs TRBV7-2 and TRBJ1-1; D not certain. Trimming took off 3 bases at V and 8 bases at J, with 10 bases between the two ends. The CDR3 is made up of 12 amino acids. CDR1 SGHTA and CDR2 FQGNSA come from the germline V gene. The CDR3 nucleotides read TGTGCCAGCAGCTTCGAAAGTGGGGAAGCTTTCTTT. Translating gives CASSFESGEAFF.

V gene TRBV7-9 combines with J gene TRBJ1-1; D unresolved. There are 14 residues in the CDR3. Trimming shortened V by 2 bases and J by 3 bases, and 10 bases separated the two germline ends. The V gene's germline CDR1 is SEHNR and CDR2 FQNEAQ (reference sequence). The CDR3 DNA reads TGTGCCAGCAGCTTAAAAGGGAGTGACACTGAAGCTTTCTTT. Its protein product is CASSLKGSDTEAFF.

V gene TRBV4-2 combines with J gene TRBJ1-3; D gene ambiguous. Deletions cut 1 base from V and 9 bases from J, with 13 bases between. Germline values: CDR1 LGHNA, CDR2 YNFKEQ. There are 14 residues in the CDR3. CDR3: CASSQGQSSGTIYF. CDR3 nucleotides: TGTGCCAGCAGCCAAGGGCAGTCGTCCGGCACCATATATTTT.

A remark on this clone: Mismatch with germline at one junction end may stem from a read error. The chain has TRBV20-1 and TRBJ1-6; 9 bases are a match to TRBD1. The CDR3 length is 11 residues. The V gene's germline CDR1 is DFQATT and CDR2 SNEGSKA (reference sequence). CDR3 residues: CSARGRDRVKF. CDR3 nucleotide sequence: TGCAGTGCTAGAGGTCGGGACAGGGTAAAGTTT.